Shown below are 15 T cell receptor beta chains from a single sample sequenced in a study of response to subunit inactivated influenza vaccine. TCRdb called the RT-PCR reads again in MiXCR, with one record for every CDR3 protein. The top ten clones hold roughly 13% of a sample with approximately 570,000 distinct CDR3 sequences, approximately 7.1% of them seen once. This specimen was PBMCs from blood, taken roughly 24 months after vaccination. These receptors came from a man aged 45 to 70 who received an inactivated influenza vaccine.

The chain has TRBV20-1 and TRBJ2-3; D is unresolved. V lost 4 bases and J lost 2, with 13 bases in between. Looked up from germline, CDR1 is DFQATT and CDR2 is SNEGSKA (reference sequence). CDR3 size: 14 residues. In nucleotides, the CDR3 is TGCAGTGCTATCAAGGGCGGTTACACAGATACGCAGTATTTT. Translated: CSAIKGGYTDTQYF.

This rearrangement joins TRBV21-1 to TRBJ2-2; whether TRBD2, the table's D call, matches the DNA was not checked. TRBV21-1 is a known pseudogene. This CDR3 region has 17 residues. CDR3 DNA sequence: TGTGCCAGCACCCCCGGACTAGCGGGAGGGTTCACCGGGGAGCTGTTTTTT. This sequence encodes CASTPGLAGGFTGELFF.

The genes are TRBV7-2 and TRBJ2-1, with D possibly matching TRBD1 (5 bases). The germline gives CDR1 SGHTA, CDR2 FQGNSA. The CDR3 is 12 residues long. The V end was cut by 4 bases, the J end by 9 bases, with 10 bases between. In DNA, the CDR3 is TGTGCCAGCAGCTCCAGGGATTTTGAGCAGTTCTTC. It yields the protein CASSSRDFEQFF.

This clonotype was seen a few times. In DNA, the CDR3 is TGTGCCTGGAGTGTCCGGACTAGCGGGGTTAACAATGAGCAGTTCTTC. Translation gives CAWSVRTSGVNNEQFF. The chain joins TRBV30 to TRBJ2-1; TRBD2 agrees at 12 bases. This CDR3 spans 16 amino acids. Germline values: CDR1 GTSNPN, CDR2 SVGIG (reference sequence). With 0 bases clipped from V and 5 bases from J, the junction kept 5 bases outside the gene matches.

This clonotype was observed at least ten times. This CDR3 reads CASSLIQGEYEQYF. In nucleotides, the CDR3 is TGTGCCAGCAGCTTAATACAGGGGGAGTACGAGCAGTACTTC. The rearrangement links TRBV11-2 to TRBJ2-7, with 8 nucleotides matching TRBD1. Unmatched junction bases numbered 4, after V lost 2 bases and J lost 4 bases. Germline CDR1 is SGHAT and CDR2 is FQNNGV. The CDR3 consists of 14 residues.

A few counts support this clonotype. The V gene is TRBV28, the J gene TRBJ2-5; possibly TRBD2 for D (6 bases). The CDR3 consists of 17 residues. The germline V gene encodes CDR1 MDHEN and CDR2 SYDVKM. The V gene lost 0 bases and the J gene lost 3 bases, with 17 bases spanning the gap. The CDR3 DNA sequence: TGTGCCAGCAGTTTATGGCCCCGAGGAGGGACGAAAGAGACCCAGTACTTC. Encoded protein: CASSLWPRGGTKETQYF.

The chain couples TRBV10-3 to TRBJ1-2; TRBD1 matches 7 bases. Germline V gives CDR1 ENHRY, CDR2 SYGVKD. The CDR3 has 15 amino acids. V lost 3 bases to trimming and J lost 0 bases; unmatched junction nucleotides: 4. The CDR3 sequence is CAISDVDRANYGYTF. CDR3 nucleotide sequence: TGTGCCATCAGTGATGTAGACAGGGCTAACTATGGCTACACCTTC.

The chain is built from TRBV27 and TRBJ1-5, with D possibly TRBD1 on 6 matching bases. Germline V CDR1 and CDR2: MNHEY, SMNVEV (reference sequence). CDR3 length: 18 amino acids. The V and J ends lost 8 bases and 0 bases respectively, with 23 bases between them. In DNA form, the CDR3 reads TGTGCCAGCCCAAAGGGTGGGGGCTGGGTCTATAGCAATCAGCCCCAGCATTTT. Its translation: CASPKGGGWVYSNQPQHF.

This clonotype came up many times. The chain carries TRBV6-1 and TRBJ2-1; either TRBD1 or TRBD2 may fit D (6 bases each). V was shortened by 3 bases and J by 3 bases, with 15 bases between the two germline ends. Germline CDR1 and CDR2: MNHNS and SASEGT. There are 16 residues in the CDR3. The CDR3 here is CASSDLGGQFYNEQFF. For the CDR3, the DNA is TGTGCCAGCAGTGACCTTGGGGGGCAGTTCTACAATGAGCAGTTCTTC.

This sequence joins TRBV15 and TRBJ2-7; D is ambiguous. This CDR3 contains 13 residues. Trimming left V 0 bases short and J 4 bases short, with 7 bases between. Germline CDR1 and CDR2: LNHNV and YYDKDF (reference sequence). CDR3 region: CATSRDRTYEQYF. The CDR3 DNA reads as TGTGCCACCAGCAGAGACAGGACGTACGAGCAGTACTTC.

This chain uses TRBV25-1 with TRBJ2-7; 7 bases align to TRBD1. Trimming at V came to 3 bases and at J to 7 bases, leaving 12 bases not matched to a gene. This CDR3 contains 15 residues. CDR1 and CDR2 from the germline V gene are MGHDK and SYGVNS. CDR3 DNA: TGTGCCAGCAGTGACCCCGGACAGGTGAAAGGAGAGCAGTACTTC. Residues: CASSDPGQVKGEQYF.

This sequence joins TRBV24-1 and TRBJ1-1; a weak D match, TRBD1 (6 bases). The CDR3 extends over 13 amino acids. CDR1 and CDR2 from the germline V gene are KGHDR and SFDVKD. The germline V and J ends were trimmed by 8 bases and 1 base, with 10 bases remaining between them. CDR3 region: CATTGGANTEAFF. Written as DNA, the CDR3 is TGTGCCACCACCGGGGGCGCGAACACTGAAGCTTTCTTT.

The chain employs TRBV7-2 and TRBJ1-5; D might be TRBD1 (5 bases). CDR1 SGHTA and CDR2 FQGNSA come from the germline V gene. The CDR3 sequence is 15 residues long. Trimming pared 3 bases from V and 1 base from J, leaving 10 bases between. The CDR3 protein is CASSLGEGSNQPQHF. The CDR3 DNA sequence: TGTGCCAGCAGCTTGGGAGAGGGGAGCAATCAGCCCCAGCATTTT.

This clonotype turned up a few times. The chain couples TRBV20-1 to TRBJ1-2; tentatively, D is TRBD1 (5 bases). Trimming cost V 6 bases and J 2 bases, with 22 bases left between them. The CDR3 loop spans 16 amino acids. Germline-derived CDR1 and CDR2 are DFQATT and SNEGSKA (reference sequence). CDR3 coding DNA: TGCAGTGCGTTGCGGGGGTTCACGGAAATAAACTATGGCTACACCTTC. Translating gives CSALRGFTEINYGYTF.

The rearrangement uses TRBV5-6 and TRBJ2-2; D possibly corresponds to TRBD2 (5 bases). Germline V gene sequence: CDR1 SGHDT, CDR2 YYEEEE. This CDR3 contains 16 residues. V gave up 4 bases and J gave up 2 bases, with 15 bases separating them. CDR3 sequence: CASSLGGRTNTGELFF. For the CDR3, the DNA is TGTGCCAGCAGCCTTGGAGGCAGGACCAACACCGGGGAGCTGTTTTTT.